This T cell receptor delta chain was sequenced during a study of delta chain sequences of gamma delta T cells (TCRdb year 2017). The CDR3 contains 14 residues, cysteine and phenylalanine counted. The kept DNA is CDR3 alone, 42 bases in frame from the first base. Concerning this clone: The antigen it recognizes is unknown. Base qualities are not recorded, but no much larger clone differs from it by a single base.

Libraries were made using PCR. Sequenced using an Illumina MiSeq. TCRdb reprocessed the public data with the CATT caller; entries with the same nucleotide sequence were combined afterwards. This sample comprises 3,000 or so delta-chain clones, under 80% of them detected only once. About 50% of the sample goes to the ten largest clones. The sequencing input was a tumor sample. This clonotype was obtained from a human donor with breast cancer. The V gene remains uncalled, whereas the J gene is TRDJ1. At the DNA level, the sequence is TGTGCCTGGGCGAGGGAAGAAGAAACCGATAAACTCATCTTT. The resulting protein is CAWAREEETDKLIF.